This TCR beta chain was identified during a study of blood T cell repertoires in COVID-19 (TCRdb year 2020). Some background on the complete study: Samples covering the acute and convalescent phases of COVID-19 were provided by collaborators in the United States, Italy and Spain. Sample metadata almost always included a de-identified subject ID, COVID-19 status, age in years and sex. The dataset comprised deeply sampled blood TCRbeta repertoires from subjects exposed to, actively infected with, or recovered from COVID-19. Samples came from the ongoing ImmuneRACE study (first 160 participants) plus 1,254 subjects from 6 global collaborators. HLA class I and class II types, where available, came from metadata supplied by the sample provider rather than from assay-based typing. The repertoires were released in a freely available public database meant as a resource for research on the immune response to SARS-CoV-2. The material from the prospective study consisted of cDNA or gDNA derived from T cells, B-cell-depleted T cells, or PBMCs. Study-wide conclusions, independent of this receptor: Clinical and demographic metadata were provided uncurated, with the amount varying by source and participant.

TCRbeta CDR3 regions were amplified from genomic DNA using the immunoSEQ Assay, a bias-controlled multiplex PCR. On the authors' methods: The number of nucleated cells in each sample was estimated from the amplification of reference gene primers within the assay. To quantify the absolute abundance of each unique TCRbeta CDR3 rearrangement, sequence reads were collapsed and filtered. Productive Simpson clonality was computed per sample as the square root of Simpson's diversity index over productive rearrangements. The table comes from immuneACCESS by way of TCRdb, which keeps in-frame sequences with V and J called. Part of the clones is missing from these tables; in studies checked, under half for an unresolved V gene and the rest for unknown reasons. The V and J calls and clone size were taken over from that table, and D and trimming were inferred from the DNA. This sample lists 50,000 to 65,000 clones; approximately 88% were detected once. Together, the top ten hold more than 15% of the sample.

At one collaborating source in Seattle, patients were enrolled during active infection and were followed longitudinally through the course of disease. Each collaborating institution followed its own protocols to collect whole blood in K2EDTA tubes. For TCRbeta analysis, collaborator samples were shipped as frozen whole blood, as isolated PBMCs, or as DNA extracted from either sample type. For this clone: This clone's antigen is unknown. No base quality information exists; no much larger clone differs at one position.

The sequence came from a man aged 55 to 70 with COVID-19, enrolled during active disease. The sample consisted of peripheral blood.

Read as DNA, the sequence is TGTGCCAGCAGCTTCGGAGCGGGGGCAGATACGCAGTATTTT. Translated, it gives CASSFGAGADTQYF. The chain joins TRBV7-3 to TRBJ2-3; 8 bases in the junction line up with TRBD2. Compared with germline, V lacks 3 bases and J lacks 4 bases; bases without a gene match: 3. Reading the germline V gene gives CDR1 SGHTA and CDR2 FQGTGA. Measured from the cysteine to the phenylalanine, the CDR3 is 14 residues long. Of the read, only the CDR3 DNA is kept; its 42 bases are in frame from base 1.